These 11 T cell receptor beta chains were sequenced from one sample in a study of T cell responses to AZD1222 COVID-19 vaccine. TCRdb's table, derived via immunoSEQ multiplex PCR, lists solely in-frame clones and lacks some. The sample holds 200,000 or so clones, about 94% seen once. The source material was peripheral blood, sampled on day 0 of AZD1222 vaccination. The receptors come from an adult in good health.

The table lists this clone with a count of one. CDR3 in DNA: TGTGCCAGCAGCTTTGGACCGCCAACTAATGAAAAACTGTTTTTT. The encoded protein is CASSFGPPTNEKLFF. The chain joins TRBV5-6 to TRBJ1-4; D unresolved. Looked up from germline, CDR1 is SGHDT and CDR2 is YYEEEE. Deletions cut 2 bases from V and 0 bases from J, with 8 bases between. The CDR3 loop spans 15 amino acids.

The rearrangement joins TRBV9 to TRBJ2-2; the D is unclear. The CDR3 runs to 15 residues. The germline CDR1 and CDR2 sequences are SGDLS and YYNGEE. With 0 bases removed from V and 6 bases from J, the gap between germline ends came to 12 bases. The CDR3 sequence: CASSVVARSAGELFF. The DNA of the CDR3 is TGTGCCAGCAGCGTAGTGGCCCGGTCAGCCGGGGAGCTGTTTTTT.

This rearrangement joins TRBV7-8 to TRBJ1-5; D is ambiguous. CDR3 length equals 14 residues. Germline CDR1 is SGHVS and CDR2 is FQNEAQ. Deletions cut 5 bases from V and 9 bases from J, with 17 bases between. The CDR3 DNA is TGTGCCAGCAGCCCATCCTCCAGATTTCTGCCCCAGCATTTT. It translates to CASSPSSRFLPQHF.

As for this clone: At one boundary the junction diverges from the germline segment, which might be a read error. The rearrangement uses TRBV7-7 and TRBJ1-1, with 9 nucleotides matching TRBD1. Germline V CDR1 and CDR2: SSHAT, FNYEAQ (reference sequence). The CDR3 spans 13 residues. DNA of the CDR3: TGTGCTAGCAGCCAGGACAGGGGCACTGAAGCTTTCTTT. This gives the protein CASSQDRGTEAFF.

The CDR3 reads CASSFGREEYQETQYF. The CDR3 DNA follows: TGTGCCAGCAGCTTCGGGCGGGAAGAGTACCAAGAGACCCAGTACTTC. V gene TRBV5-6 combines with J gene TRBJ2-5; D may be TRBD2 (6 bases). V was shortened by 2 bases and J by 0 bases, with 14 bases between the two germline ends. From germline, CDR1 is SGHDT and CDR2 YYEEEE. The CDR3 runs to 16 residues.

This clone was observed a single time. Other nucleotide sequences from this sample produce the same CDR3. The genes are TRBV6-6 and TRBJ2-7; tentative D call: TRBD2 (6 bases). V gave up 2 bases and J gave up 3 bases, with 8 bases separating them. This CDR3 spans 13 amino acids. The germline V gene has CDR1 MNHNY and CDR2 SVGAGI (reference sequence). The CDR3: CASSYGGSYEQYF. The CDR3, as DNA: TGTGCCAGCAGTTACGGAGGGAGCTACGAGCAGTACTTC.

The CDR3 DNA reads as TGTGCCATCGAGGGTGGTGGGACAGATACGCAGTATTTT. The encoded protein is CAIEGGGTDTQYF. The genes are TRBV10-3 and TRBJ2-3; D is possibly TRBD2 (5 bases). In germline, CDR1 is ENHRY, CDR2 SYGVKD. The CDR3 spans 13 residues. The V and J ends lost 8 bases and 3 bases respectively, with 12 bases between them.

CDR3 sequence reads: CASSLIRGSSYEQYF. In DNA form, the CDR3 reads TGCGCCAGCAGCTTGATACGCGGGAGCTCCTACGAGCAGTACTTC. The chain carries TRBV5-1 and TRBJ2-7; 7 bases match TRBD2. This CDR3 spans 15 amino acids. Looked up from germline, CDR1 is SGHRS and CDR2 is YFSETQ. V lost 1 base, J lost 0 bases, and 4 bases stayed unmatched.

V gene TRBV7-2 combines with J gene TRBJ1-6; TRBD1 is a possible D gene (5 bases). Germline V gene lookup returns CDR1 SGHTA and CDR2 FQGNSA. V was trimmed by 5 bases and J by 9 bases, leaving 14 bases between them. The CDR3 has 14 amino acids. CDR3 amino acids: CASSGAGGSSPLHF. In DNA, the CDR3 is TGTGCCAGCAGCGGGGCCGGGGGGAGTTCACCCCTCCACTTT.

V usage is TRBV10-3 and J usage is TRBJ2-3; tentative D call: TRBD2 (6 bases). Germline V gives CDR1 ENHRY, CDR2 SYGVKD. This CDR3 has 16 amino acids. V lost 3 bases to trimming and J lost 6 bases, with 19 bases between them. CDR3 protein: CAISEGRDSLRDTQYF. The CDR3 region has the DNA TGTGCCATCAGTGAAGGACGGGACTCCCTCAGGGATACGCAGTATTTT.

Only a few counts were recorded for this clone. The CDR3 here is CASSLRNEQFF. The CDR3 region has the DNA TGTGCCAGCAGTTTAAGGAATGAGCAGTTCTTC. V gene TRBV12-3 or TRBV12-4 combines with J gene TRBJ2-1; D ambiguous. V dropped 2 bases and J dropped 7 bases, with 3 bases sitting between them. CDR3 length: 11 amino acids.